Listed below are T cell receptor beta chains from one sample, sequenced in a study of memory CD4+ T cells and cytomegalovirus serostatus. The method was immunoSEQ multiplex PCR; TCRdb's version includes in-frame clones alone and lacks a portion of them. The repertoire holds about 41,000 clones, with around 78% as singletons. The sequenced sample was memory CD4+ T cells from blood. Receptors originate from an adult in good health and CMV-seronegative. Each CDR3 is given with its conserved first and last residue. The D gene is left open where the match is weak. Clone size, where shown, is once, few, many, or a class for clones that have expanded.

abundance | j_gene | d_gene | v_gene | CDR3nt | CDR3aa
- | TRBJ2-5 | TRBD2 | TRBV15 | TGTGCCACCAGCAGGTCCGGGAGGGAACAAGAGACCCAGTACTTC | CATSRSGREQETQYF
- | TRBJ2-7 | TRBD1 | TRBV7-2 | TGTGCCAGCAGCTTACTGGACAGGGAAAACTACGAGCAGTACTTC | CASSLLDRENYEQYF
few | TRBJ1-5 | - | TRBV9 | TGTGCCAGCAACTTGGACGGAAATCAGCCCCAGCATTTT | CASNLDGNQPQHF
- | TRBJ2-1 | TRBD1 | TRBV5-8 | TGTGCCAGCAGTAGGACAGGTCCAGAACGGCAGTTCTTC | CASSRTGPERQFF
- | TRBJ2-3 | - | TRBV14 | TGTGCCAGCAGCCAAGATTTGGGATTCGGACTCACAGATACGCAGTATTTT | CASSQDLGFGLTDTQYF
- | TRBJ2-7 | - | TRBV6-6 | TGTGCCAGCAATCCCCGGGTTCAGGGCCACGAGCAGTACTTC | CASNPRVQGHEQYF
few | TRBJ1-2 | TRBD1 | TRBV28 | TGTGCCAGCAGTTCATATTATGACAGGGGAGGCTATGGCTACACCTTC | CASSSYYDRGGYGYTF
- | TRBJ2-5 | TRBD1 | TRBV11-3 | TGTGCCAGCAGCTTAGGGGCAGGGGGAGAGACCCAGTACTTC | CASSLGAGGETQYF
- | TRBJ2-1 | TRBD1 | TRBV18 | TGTGCCAGCTCTCCACAGGGGAAGGATGAGCAGTTCTTC | CASSPQGKDEQFF
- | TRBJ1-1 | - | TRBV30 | TGTGCCTGGAATCCGGCGGTTACAGAAGCTTTCTTT | CAWNPAVTEAFF
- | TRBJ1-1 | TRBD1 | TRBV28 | TGTGCCAGCACTCTCACCGGGACAGCTAACACTGAAGCTTTCTTT | CASTLTGTANTEAFF
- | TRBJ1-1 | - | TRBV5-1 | TGCGCCAGCAGCTTGGAGGCAGGGGTATCTGAAGCTTTCTTT | CASSLEAGVSEAFF
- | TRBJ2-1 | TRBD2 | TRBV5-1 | TGCGCCAGCAGCTTGGGGCCACTCACTGGAGGCGGGAGTCCCGTTGAGCAGTTCTTC | CASSLGPLTGGGSPVEQFF
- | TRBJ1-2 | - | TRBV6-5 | TGTGCCAGCAGTTACGCGATGTATGGCTACACCTTC | CASSYAMYGYTF
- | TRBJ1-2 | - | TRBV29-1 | TGCAGCGCTAGTTCGCAGCCGGATGGCTACACCTTC | CSASSQPDGYTF
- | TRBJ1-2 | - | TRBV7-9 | TGTGCCAGCAGCCGGGTCGGGAGCAACTATGGCTACACCTTC | CASSRVGSNYGYTF
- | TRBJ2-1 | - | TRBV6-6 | TGTGCCAGCAGTCCTCCGGGACTTCTGACGTATGAGCAGTTCTTC | CASSPPGLLTYEQFF
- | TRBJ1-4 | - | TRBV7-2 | TGTGCCAGCAGCTCCGGGGCCCTAGGGGAAAAACTGTTTTTT | CASSSGALGEKLFF
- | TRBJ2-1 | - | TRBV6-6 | TGTGCCAGCAGTTACGGACTATCCGGGTACAATGAGCAGTTCTTC | CASSYGLSGYNEQFF
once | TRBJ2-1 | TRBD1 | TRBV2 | TGTGCCAGCAGTCCCGGGACAGGGTATCGAGAGCAGTTCTTC | CASSPGTGYREQFF
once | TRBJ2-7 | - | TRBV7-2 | TGTGCCAGCAGCTTAGCGCGGACTACCCCGTGGGAGCAGTACTTC | CASSLARTTPWEQYF
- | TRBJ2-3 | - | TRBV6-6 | TGTGCCAGCAGTTTGAGGGAGGTACGCACAGATACGCAGTATTTT | CASSLREVRTDTQYF
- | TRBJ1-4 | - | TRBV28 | TGTGCCAGCAGTGAGGGGGGGCCGAGTGAAAAACTGTTTTTT | CASSEGGPSEKLFF
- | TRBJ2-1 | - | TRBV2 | TGTGCCAGCAGTGACACGGTTATGAGGTACAATGAGCAGTTCTTC | CASSDTVMRYNEQFF
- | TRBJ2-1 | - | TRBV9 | TGTGCCAGCGGGACAAGGACCTACAATGAGCAGTTCTTC | CASGTRTYNEQFF
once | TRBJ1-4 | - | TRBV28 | TGTGCCAGCAGGGGGGGAGGAGATGAAAAACTGTTTTTT | CASRGGGDEKLFF
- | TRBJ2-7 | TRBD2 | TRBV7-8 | TGTGCCAGCAGTGGACTAGCGGGACGGATGGGCGAGCAGTACTTC | CASSGLAGRMGEQYF
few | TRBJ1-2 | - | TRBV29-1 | TGCAGCGTTGAACTTCTGGCAAAAAGAGGCTACACCTTC | CSVELLAKRGYTF
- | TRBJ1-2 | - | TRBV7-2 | TGTGCCAGCAGCTTAGCGAGCGGACGGATCCCAGTCAGCTACACCTTC | CASSLASGRIPVSYTF
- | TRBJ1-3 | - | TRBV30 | TGTGCCTGGATCCCGGGGGGAAACACCATATATTTT | CAWIPGGNTIYF
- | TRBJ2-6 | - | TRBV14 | TGTGCCAGCAGCCAAGGAGGGTCCGGGGCCAACGTCCTGACTTTC | CASSQGGSGANVLTF
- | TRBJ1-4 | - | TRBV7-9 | TGTGCCAGCAGCTTCGGTGGGGAAAAACTGTTTTTT | CASSFGGEKLFF
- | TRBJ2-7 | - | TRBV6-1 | TGTGCCAGCAGCTTGGAAAGGGGTGCCGAGCAGTACTTC | CASSLERGAEQYF
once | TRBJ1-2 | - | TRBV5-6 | TGTGCCAGCAGTCCCGAGGCCGGGACCCTAACCTATGGCTACACCTTC | CASSPEAGTLTYGYTF
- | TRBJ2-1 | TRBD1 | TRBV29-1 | TGCAGCGTTGAAGATAGCTGGACAGGGCCAGCACAGTTCTTC | CSVEDSWTGPAQFF
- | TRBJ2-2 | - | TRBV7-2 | TGTGCCAGCAGCTTAGTCTACAACACCGGGGAGCTGTTTTTT | CASSLVYNTGELFF
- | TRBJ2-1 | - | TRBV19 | TGTGCCAGTAAGGCGGCACAGTCCTACAATGAGCAGTTCTTC | CASKAAQSYNEQFF
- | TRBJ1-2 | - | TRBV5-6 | TGTGCCAGCAGCTTGCAAGCGGGGGCGATGTACTACACCTTC | CASSLQAGAMYYTF
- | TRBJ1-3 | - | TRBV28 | TGTGCCAGCAGTTTAGGGGGCGCGGGAAACACCATATATTTT | CASSLGGAGNTIYF
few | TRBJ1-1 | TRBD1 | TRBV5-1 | TGCGCCAGCAGCTTGGGGACAGGGGGCACTGAAGCTTTCTTT | CASSLGTGGTEAFF
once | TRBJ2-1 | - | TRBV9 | TGTGCCAGCAGCGTAAGGTTCGAGAACAATGAGCAGTTCTTC | CASSVRFENNEQFF
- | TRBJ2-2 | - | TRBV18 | TGTGCCAGCTCACCTCGCACCGGGGAGCTGTTTTTT | CASSPRTGELFF
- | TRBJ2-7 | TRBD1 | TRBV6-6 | TGTGCCAGCAGCCTACAGGGACAGGGGGGCTACGAGCAGTACTTC | CASSLQGQGGYEQYF
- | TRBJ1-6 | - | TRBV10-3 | TGTGCCATCAGTGAGGCAAATTCACCCCTCCACTTT | CAISEANSPLHF
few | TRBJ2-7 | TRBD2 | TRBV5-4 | TGTGCCAGCAGCTTGGGATGGCGGGGGTCCTCCTACGAGCAGTACTTC | CASSLGWRGSSYEQYF
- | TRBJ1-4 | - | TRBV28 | TGTGCCAGCAGTTTAGCTCGCGAGGAAAAACTGTTTTTT | CASSLAREEKLFF
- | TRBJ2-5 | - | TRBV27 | TGTGCCAGCAGTTTAAAGTCGCCCCAAGAGACCCAGTACTTC | CASSLKSPQETQYF
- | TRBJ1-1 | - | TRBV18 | TGTGCCAGCTCACCAAACCAGAGAAACACTGAAGCTTTCTTT | CASSPNQRNTEAFF
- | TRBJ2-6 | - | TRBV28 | TGTGCCAGCAGTTTAAGTGGGGAGGAGGCCAACGTCCTGACTTTC | CASSLSGEEANVLTF
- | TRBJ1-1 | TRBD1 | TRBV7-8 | TGTGCCAGCAGCTCTCGATTAGGTAGGGACAGGAGTGAAGCTTTCTTT | CASSSRLGRDRSEAFF
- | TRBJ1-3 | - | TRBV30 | TGTGCCTGGAGTTACAGATCCGGAAACACCATATATTTT | CAWSYRSGNTIYF
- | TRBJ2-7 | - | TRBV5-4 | TGTGCCAGCAGCTCCTCAGGGAGATACGAGCAGTACTTC | CASSSSGRYEQYF
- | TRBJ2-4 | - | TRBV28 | TGTGCCAGCAGATTACGGAATCACAAAAACATTCAGTACTTC | CASRLRNHKNIQYF
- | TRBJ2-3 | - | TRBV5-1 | TGCGCCAGCAGCTTGCGACAGGCCACAGATACGCAGTATTTT | CASSLRQATDTQYF
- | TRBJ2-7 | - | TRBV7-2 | TGTGCCAGCAGCATCCGGGACACACGGTCCTACGAGCAGTACTTC | CASSIRDTRSYEQYF
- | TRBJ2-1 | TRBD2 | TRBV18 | TGTGCCAGCTCGCTCTCCCCCGCTAGCGGGAGAGAGAATGAGCAGTTCTTC | CASSLSPASGRENEQFF
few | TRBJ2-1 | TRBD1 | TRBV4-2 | TGTGCCAGCAGCCAAGAAGACAGGGGGTGGTACAATGAGCAGTTCTTC | CASSQEDRGWYNEQFF
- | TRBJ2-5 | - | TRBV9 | TGTGCCAGCAGCGTAGAAGAGTTATCCTCCGAGACCCAGTACTTC | CASSVEELSSETQYF